These T cell receptor beta chains were read from a single sample in a study of vaccination effects on CD4 cells after COVID-19. No antigens are known for them. The method was immunoSEQ multiplex PCR; TCRdb's version includes in-frame clones alone and lacks a portion of them. The repertoire holds tens of thousands of clones, with roughly 65% as singletons. Material: CD4+ T cells from PBMCs cultured without peptide, obtained before COVID-19 vaccination. These receptors were obtained from a human donor who received a COVID-19 vaccine. Both conserved end residues are part of each CDR3. The order of the fields is CDR3 protein, J gene, V gene, clone size. Clone sizes are given selectively: once, few, many, or a class where the clone is expanded.

CDR3: CASSLGFGVGYF
J: TRBJ2-3
V: TRBV5-8
size: .

CDR3: CASSKITVTNYGYTF
J: TRBJ1-2
V: TRBV21-1
size: .

CDR3: CASKRGVGSPLHF
J: TRBJ1-6
V: TRBV19
size: .

CDR3: CASSRTGQGYGYTF
J: TRBJ1-2
V: TRBV6-5
size: .

CDR3: CASSHRDSSYEQYF
J: TRBJ2-7
V: TRBV4-1
size: few

CDR3: CASSSQTGNSEAFF
J: TRBJ1-1
V: TRBV5-1
size: .

CDR3: CAWSQGVGNTIYF
J: TRBJ1-3
V: TRBV30
size: .

CDR3: CASSYDRNYGYTF
J: TRBJ1-2
V: TRBV6-5
size: .

CDR3: CASRTSGRYEQYF
J: TRBJ2-7
V: TRBV27
size: .

CDR3: CASRGGQGNQPQHF
J: TRBJ1-5
V: TRBV19
size: .

CDR3: CASSPGQGGTEAFF
J: TRBJ1-1
V: TRBV11-3
size: .

CDR3: CASSLGDRVKAFF
J: TRBJ1-1
V: TRBV5-1
size: .

CDR3: CASSDSTGVHSPLHF
J: TRBJ1-6
V: TRBV6-4
size: .

CDR3: CASSEVVSGGPYQETQYF
J: TRBJ2-5
V: TRBV6-1
size: .

CDR3: CASSQPGYTEAFF
J: TRBJ1-1
V: TRBV4-1
size: .

CDR3: CASSQDIAKNIQYF
J: TRBJ2-4
V: TRBV18
size: .

CDR3: CASSLRGRVDTGELFF
J: TRBJ2-2
V: TRBV3-1/TRBV3-2
size: .

CDR3: CASSLRGGGWNTEAFF
J: TRBJ1-1
V: TRBV7-9
size: .

CDR3: CASSLYHLAGGTIEQFF
J: TRBJ2-1
V: TRBV7-9
size: .

CDR3: CASSQTGGGYTF
J: TRBJ1-2
V: TRBV12-3/TRBV12-4
size: few

CDR3: CASSESWEVGETQYF
J: TRBJ2-5
V: TRBV7-9
size: few

CDR3: CASSWRTGMNSPLHF
J: TRBJ1-6
V: TRBV6-1
size: .

CDR3: CASSHYSSQYEQFF
J: TRBJ2-1
V: TRBV4-1
size: .